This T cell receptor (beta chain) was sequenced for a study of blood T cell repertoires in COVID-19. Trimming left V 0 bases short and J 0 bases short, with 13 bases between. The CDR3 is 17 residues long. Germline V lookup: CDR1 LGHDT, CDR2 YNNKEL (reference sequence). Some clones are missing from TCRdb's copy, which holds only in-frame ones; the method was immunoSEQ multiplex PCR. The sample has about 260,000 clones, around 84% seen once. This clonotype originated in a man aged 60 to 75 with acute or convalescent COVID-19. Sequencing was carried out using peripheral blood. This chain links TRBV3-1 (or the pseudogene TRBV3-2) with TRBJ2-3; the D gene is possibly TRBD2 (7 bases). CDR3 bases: TGTGCCAGCAGCCAAGAGAAAGGGGGGGGAAGCACAGATACGCAGTATTTT. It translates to CASSQEKGGGSTDTQYF.